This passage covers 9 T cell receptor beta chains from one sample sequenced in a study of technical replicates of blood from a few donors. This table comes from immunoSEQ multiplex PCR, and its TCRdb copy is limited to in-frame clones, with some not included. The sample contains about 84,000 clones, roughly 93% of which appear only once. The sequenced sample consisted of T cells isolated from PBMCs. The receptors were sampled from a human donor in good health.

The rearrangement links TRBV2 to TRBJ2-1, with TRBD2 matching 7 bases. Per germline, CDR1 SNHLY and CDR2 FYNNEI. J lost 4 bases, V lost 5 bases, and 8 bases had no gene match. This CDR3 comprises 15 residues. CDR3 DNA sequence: TGTGCCAGCAGTCCCCTAGCGGCGGGGTACAATGAGCAGTTCTTC. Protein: CASSPLAAGYNEQFF.

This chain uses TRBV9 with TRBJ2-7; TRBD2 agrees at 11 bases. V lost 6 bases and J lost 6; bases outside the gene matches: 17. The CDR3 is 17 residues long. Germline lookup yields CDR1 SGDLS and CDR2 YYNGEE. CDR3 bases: TGTGCCAGCACATCCCACTCCGACGGGCTAGCGGGAGGCGAGCAGTACTTC. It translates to CASTSHSDGLAGGEQYF.

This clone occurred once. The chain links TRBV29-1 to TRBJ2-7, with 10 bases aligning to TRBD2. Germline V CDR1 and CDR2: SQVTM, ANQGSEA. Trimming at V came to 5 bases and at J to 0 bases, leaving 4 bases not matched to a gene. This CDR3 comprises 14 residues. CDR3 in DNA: TGCAGCGTTAGGACTAGCGGAGTCTCCTACGAGCAGTACTTC. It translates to CSVRTSGVSYEQYF.

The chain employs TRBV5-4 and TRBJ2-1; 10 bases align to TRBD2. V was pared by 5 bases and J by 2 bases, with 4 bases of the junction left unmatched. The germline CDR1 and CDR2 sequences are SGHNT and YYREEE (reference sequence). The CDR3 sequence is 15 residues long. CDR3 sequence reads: CASRIGLAAYNEQFF. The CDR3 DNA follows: TGTGCCAGCAGAATAGGACTAGCGGCCTACAATGAGCAGTTCTTC. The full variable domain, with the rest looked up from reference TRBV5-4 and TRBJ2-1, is ETGVTQSPTHLIKTRGQQVTLRCSSQSGHNTVSWYQQALGQGPQFIFQYYREEENGRGNFPPRFSGLQFPNYSSELNVNALELDDSALYLCASRIGLAAYNEQFFGPGTRLTVL.

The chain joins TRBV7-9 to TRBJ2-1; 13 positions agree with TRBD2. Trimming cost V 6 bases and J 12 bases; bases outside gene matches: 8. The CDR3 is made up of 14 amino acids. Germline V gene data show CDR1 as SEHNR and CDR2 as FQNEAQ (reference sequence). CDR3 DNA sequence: TGTGCCAGCAGTATGGGACTAGCGGGATCGGGGCAGTTCTTC. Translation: CASSMGLAGSGQFF.

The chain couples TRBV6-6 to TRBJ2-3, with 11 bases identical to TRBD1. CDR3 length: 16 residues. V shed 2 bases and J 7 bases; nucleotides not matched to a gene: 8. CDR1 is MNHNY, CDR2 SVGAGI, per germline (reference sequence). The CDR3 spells CASSYRDRGFQNTQYF. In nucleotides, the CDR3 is TGTGCCAGCAGTTACCGGGACAGGGGGTTTCAAAATACGCAGTATTTT.

CDR3 sequence reads: CASSEMGRWDNEQFF. CDR3 bases: TGTGCCAGCAGTGAAATGGGGAGATGGGACAATGAGCAGTTCTTC. The gene calls are TRBV2 and TRBJ2-1; D possibly corresponds to TRBD2 (5 bases). The germline V gene encodes CDR1 SNHLY and CDR2 FYNNEI. The CDR3 contains 15 residues. Trimming shortened V by 2 bases and J by 5 bases, and 13 bases separated the two germline ends.

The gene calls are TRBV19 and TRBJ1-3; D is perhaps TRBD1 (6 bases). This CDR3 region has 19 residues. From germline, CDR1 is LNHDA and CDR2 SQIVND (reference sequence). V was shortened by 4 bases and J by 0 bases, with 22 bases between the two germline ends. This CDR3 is CASSKTTGHRYFSGNTIYF. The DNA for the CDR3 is TGTGCCAGTAGTAAAACCACGGGACACCGCTATTTCTCTGGAAACACCATATATTTT.

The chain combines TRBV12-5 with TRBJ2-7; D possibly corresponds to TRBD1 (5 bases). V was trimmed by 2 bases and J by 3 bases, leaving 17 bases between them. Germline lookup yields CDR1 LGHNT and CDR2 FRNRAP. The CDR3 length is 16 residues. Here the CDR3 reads CASGLPQGSMDYEQYF. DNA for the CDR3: TGTGCTAGTGGTTTGCCCCAGGGATCAATGGACTACGAGCAGTACTTC.